Listed here are 16 T cell receptor beta chains from one sample, sequenced in a study of molecular identifiers for immune sequencing clone quantification. TCRdb redid the calling of the PCR reads with MiXCR, one entry per CDR3 protein. The data contain about 320,000 distinct CDR3 sequences, around 21% of them singletons. The specimen sequenced was naive CD8+ T cells from blood, with Jurkat cell RNA spiked in. The subset was: FACS-sorted CD8+CD4-CCR7+CD45RA+ naive T cells. Receptors originate from a human donor in good health. Some libraries in this study had Jurkat cell RNA spiked in.

This clonotype was found a few times. This rearrangement joins TRBV7-9 to TRBJ2-2; perhaps TRBD2 as D (5 bases). Between the trimmed V and J ends, which lost 4 bases and 6 bases, there was a span of 12 bases. The CDR3 is 14 amino acids. From germline, CDR1 is SEHNR and CDR2 FQNEAQ (reference sequence). CDR3 residues: CASSSTSSAGELFF. CDR3 coding DNA: TGTGCCAGCAGCTCAACTAGTTCTGCCGGGGAGCTGTTTTTT.

There are many counts of this clonotype. The genes are TRBV29-1 and TRBJ2-3; 9 bases align to TRBD1. The CDR3 spans 14 residues. The germline gives CDR1 SQVTM, CDR2 ANQGSEA. Trimming at V came to 6 bases and at J to 3 bases, leaving 7 bases not matched to a gene. DNA of the CDR3: TGCAGCGTGGCCGGGACAGGGTTAACAGATACGCAGTATTTT. It yields the protein CSVAGTGLTDTQYF.

About this clonotype itself: A single base separates this from a much larger clone, so it may be a read error. The chain carries TRBV20-1 and TRBJ2-2; the match to TRBD2 covers 9 bases. Losses at the gene ends were 7 bases for V and 7 bases for J; bases not matched to a gene: 13. Germline V gene sequence: CDR1 DFQATT, CDR2 SNEGSKA (reference sequence). This CDR3 is 15 amino acids long. The CDR3: CSVAAGGRFSGELFF. The CDR3 nucleotides read TGCAGTGTTGCGGCGGGGGGGCGGTTCAGCGGGGAGCTGTTTTTT.

This clonotype was recorded at least ten times. The V and J genes are TRBV9 and TRBJ2-3, with 14 bases lining up with TRBD2. V gave up 0 bases and J gave up 2 bases; unmatched junction bases: 5. The length of the CDR3 is 18 residues. The germline CDR1 and CDR2 sequences are SGDLS and YYNGEE. CDR3 DNA sequence: TGTGCCAGCAGCGTAGAGGGGGGACTAGCGGGAGCCACAGATACGCAGTATTTT. Its protein is CASSVEGGLAGATDTQYF. Filled out from reference TRBV9 and TRBJ2-3, the complete variable domain reads DSGVTQTPKHLITATGQRVTLRCSPRSGDLSVYWYQQSLDQGLQFLIQYYNGEERAKGNILERFSAQQFPDLHSELNLSSLELGDSALYFCASSVEGGLAGATDTQYFGPGTRLTVL.

This clonotype has at least ten counts. This chain links TRBV4-3 with TRBJ1-3; D is ambiguous. The CDR3 length is 16 residues. Trimming cost V 0 bases and J 1 base, with 10 bases left between them. CDR1 is LGHNA and CDR2 is YSLEER in the germline V gene. This CDR3 is CASSQDPDPSGNTIYF. DNA for the CDR3: TGCGCCAGCAGCCAAGATCCAGACCCTTCTGGAAACACCATATATTTT.

This clonotype was recorded many times. The chain couples TRBV7-2 to TRBJ2-5, with D unresolved. The V gene's germline CDR1 is SGHTA and CDR2 FQGNSA. The CDR3 covers 15 residues. The V gene lost 5 bases and the J gene lost 5 bases, with 18 bases spanning the gap. The CDR3, as DNA: TGTGCCAGCAGCCCGACTTTAGGTCTGTCGGAGACCCAGTACTTC. It is translated as CASSPTLGLSETQYF.

This clonotype has a handful of counts. The rearrangement uses TRBV10-2 and TRBJ1-1; no clear D gene. Per the germline V gene, CDR1 is WSHSY and CDR2 is SAAADI. Trimming took 1 base from V and 6 from J, leaving 9 bases between them. The CDR3 consists of 13 residues. The CDR3 DNA follows: TGCGCCAGCAGTGAGTTGGAGTTGGCTGAAGCTTTCTTT. Protein sequence: CASSELELAEAFF.

This clonotype was recorded at least ten times. The chain has TRBV7-9 and TRBJ2-3; either TRBD1 or TRBD2 may fit D (5 bases each). The CDR3 covers 18 residues. The ends were cut back, 5 bases at V and 4 bases at J, with 25 bases in the middle. CDR1 is SEHNR and CDR2 is FQNEAQ in the germline V gene (reference sequence). DNA for the CDR3: TGTGCCAGCAGCCACCCCCCGAGGGAAGGGGCAAGTTCAGATACGCAGTATTTT. Its translation is CASSHPPREGASSDTQYF.

This clonotype was observed a few times. The V call is TRBV20-1, the J call TRBJ1-2; D remains unclear. V lost 1 base and J 2 bases, leaving 8 bases between the germline ends. This CDR3 contains 13 residues. The germline V gene has CDR1 DFQATT and CDR2 SNEGSKA (reference sequence). CDR3 sequence reads: CSARGTENYGYTF. The CDR3 DNA follows: TGCAGTGCTAGAGGTACCGAGAACTATGGCTACACCTTC.

The table lists this clonotype with many counts. The V call is TRBV12-3 or TRBV12-4, the J call TRBJ1-5, with D uncertain. V was clipped by 1 base and J by 1 base, with 8 bases between them. This CDR3 has 15 residues. The CDR3 bases are TGTGCCAGCAGTTTAGGCGTGGGAAGCAATCAGCCCCAGCATTTT. It codes for CASSLGVGSNQPQHF.

This chain joins TRBV12-3 or TRBV12-4 and TRBJ2-5; D gene unclear. Trimming stripped 6 bases from V and 7 bases from J, with 21 bases between. The CDR3 is 15 residues long. The CDR3 reads CASSAQTRSLGTQYF. In DNA form, the CDR3 reads TGTGCCAGCAGCGCCCAGACACGGTCCCTTGGGACCCAGTACTTC.

This clonotype was counted ten times or more. J is TRBJ2-5 and V is TRBV10-2; D might be TRBD1 (7 bases). Germline CDR1 is WSHSY and CDR2 is SAAADI. The CDR3 has 15 amino acids. The V end was cut by 7 bases, the J end by 4 bases, with 19 bases between. CDR3: CASTESRGRGETQYF. The DNA of the CDR3 is TGCGCCAGCACCGAAAGTAGGGGGCGGGGAGAGACCCAGTACTTC.

This clonotype was counted many times. The chain joins TRBV7-8 to TRBJ2-1; D is ambiguous. The CDR3 spans 15 residues. The germline gives CDR1 SGHVS, CDR2 FQNEAQ. V was cut by 1 base and J by 0 bases, with 7 bases left in between. Here the CDR3 DNA reads TGTGCCAGCAGCTTAGAGCCTAACTCCTACAATGAGCAGTTCTTC. Translated, it gives CASSLEPNSYNEQFF.

The chain combines TRBV27 with TRBJ2-3; 8 nucleotides agree with TRBD1. V was clipped by 4 bases and J by 1 base; unmatched bases: 13. CDR1 and CDR2 from the germline V gene are MNHEY and SMNVEV (reference sequence). There are 18 residues in the CDR3. As DNA, the CDR3 is TGTGCCAGCAGTTCCCTCTCCCGGGACAGGTTGGGCACAGATACGCAGTATTTT. It encodes CASSSLSRDRLGTDTQYF.

With respect to this clonotype: One base away lies a much larger clone, so this may be a sequencing read error. The chain uses TRBV28 and TRBJ1-5, with 9 bases matching TRBD1. The CDR3 spans 16 residues. CDR1 and CDR2 from the germline V gene are MDHEN and SYDVKM. The V and J ends lost 6 bases and 6 bases, in that order; junction bases with no gene match: 12. The CDR3: CASRSYRGPSSQPQHF. The CDR3 coding sequence is TGTGCCAGCAGATCATACAGGGGGCCCTCCAGTCAGCCCCAGCATTTT. The whole variable domain, remainder taken from reference TRBV28 and TRBJ1-5, is DVKVTQSSRYLVKRTGEKVFLECVQDMDHENMFWYRQDPGLGLRLIYFSYDVKMKEKGDIPEGYSVSREKKERFSLILESASTNQTSMYLCASRSYRGPSSQPQHFGDGTRLSIL.

This clonotype came up many times. This rearrangement joins TRBV7-9 to TRBJ2-7; 7 bases line up with TRBD2. The ends lost 3 bases at V and 4 bases at J; junction bases unmatched: 6. Germline assignment: CDR1 SEHNR and CDR2 FQNEAQ (reference sequence). The CDR3 sequence is 14 residues long. Here the CDR3 reads CASSLTSPLYEQYF. The CDR3 DNA reads TGTGCCAGCAGCTTGACTAGCCCTCTTTACGAGCAGTACTTC.